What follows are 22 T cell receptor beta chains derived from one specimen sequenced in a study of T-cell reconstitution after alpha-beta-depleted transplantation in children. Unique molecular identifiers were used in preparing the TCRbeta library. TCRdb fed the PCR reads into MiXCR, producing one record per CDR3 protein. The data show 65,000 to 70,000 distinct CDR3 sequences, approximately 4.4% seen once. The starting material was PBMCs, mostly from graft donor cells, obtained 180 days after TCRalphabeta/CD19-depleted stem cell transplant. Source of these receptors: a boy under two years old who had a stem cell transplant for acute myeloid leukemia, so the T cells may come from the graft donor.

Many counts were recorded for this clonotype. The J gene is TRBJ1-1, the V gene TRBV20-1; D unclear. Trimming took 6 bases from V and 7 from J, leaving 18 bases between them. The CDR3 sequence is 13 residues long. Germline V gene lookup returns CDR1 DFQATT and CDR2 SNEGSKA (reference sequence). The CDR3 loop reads CSAVIWGSGEAFF. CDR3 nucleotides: TGCAGTGCCGTCATCTGGGGTTCCGGTGAAGCTTTCTTT.

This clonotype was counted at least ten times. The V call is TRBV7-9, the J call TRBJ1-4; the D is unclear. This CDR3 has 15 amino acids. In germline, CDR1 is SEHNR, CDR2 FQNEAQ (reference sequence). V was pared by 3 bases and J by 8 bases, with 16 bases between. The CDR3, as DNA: TGTGCCAGCAGCTTGCAAACCCCGTGGAACGAAAAACTGTTTTTT. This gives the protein CASSLQTPWNEKLFF.

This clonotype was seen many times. For the CDR3, the DNA is TGTGCCAGCAGCCTAAGGACAGGCCGATACGAGCAGTACGTC. Translating gives CASSLRTGRYEQYV. This chain links TRBV7-4 with TRBJ2-7, with TRBD1 identical over 7 bases. Trimming at V came to 5 bases and at J to 4 bases, leaving 8 bases not matched to a gene. Germline CDR1 SGHVT, CDR2 SQSDAQ. This CDR3 spans 14 amino acids.

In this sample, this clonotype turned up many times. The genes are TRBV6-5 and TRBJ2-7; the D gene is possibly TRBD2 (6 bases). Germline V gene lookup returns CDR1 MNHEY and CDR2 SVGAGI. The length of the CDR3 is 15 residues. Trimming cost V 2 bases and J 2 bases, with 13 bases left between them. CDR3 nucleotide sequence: TGTGCCAGCAGTTACGTGGCAGGGACTCCCTACGAGCAGTACTTC. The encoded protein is CASSYVAGTPYEQYF.

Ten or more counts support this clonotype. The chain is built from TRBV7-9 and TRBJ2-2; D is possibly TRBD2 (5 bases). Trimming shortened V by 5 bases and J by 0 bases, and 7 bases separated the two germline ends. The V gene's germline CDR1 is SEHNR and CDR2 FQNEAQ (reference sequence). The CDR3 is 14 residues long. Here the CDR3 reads CASSQLANTGELFF. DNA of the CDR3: TGTGCCAGCAGCCAACTAGCGAACACCGGGGAGCTGTTTTTT.

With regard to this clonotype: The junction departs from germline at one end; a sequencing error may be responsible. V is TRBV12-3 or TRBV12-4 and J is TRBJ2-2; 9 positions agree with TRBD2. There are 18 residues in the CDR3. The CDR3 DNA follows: TGTGCCATCAGTTTAGTCTGGCGCGGGGGGGCGAACACCGGGGAGCTGTTTTTT. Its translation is CAISLVWRGGANTGELFF.

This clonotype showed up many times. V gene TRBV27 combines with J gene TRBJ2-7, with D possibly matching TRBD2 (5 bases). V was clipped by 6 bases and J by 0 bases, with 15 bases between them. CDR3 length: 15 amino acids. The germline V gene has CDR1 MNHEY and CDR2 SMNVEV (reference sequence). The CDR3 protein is CASSPSGISSYEQYV. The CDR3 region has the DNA TGTGCCAGCAGCCCATCGGGGATTAGCTCCTACGAGCAGTACGTC.

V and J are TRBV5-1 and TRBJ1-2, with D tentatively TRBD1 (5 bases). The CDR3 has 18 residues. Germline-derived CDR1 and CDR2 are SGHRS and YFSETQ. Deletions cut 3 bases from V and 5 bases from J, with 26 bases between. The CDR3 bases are TGCGCCAGCAGCTCCAGATCCGGGACGGCCCTAAAGGGGTATGGCTACACCTTC. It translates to CASSSRSGTALKGYGYTF.

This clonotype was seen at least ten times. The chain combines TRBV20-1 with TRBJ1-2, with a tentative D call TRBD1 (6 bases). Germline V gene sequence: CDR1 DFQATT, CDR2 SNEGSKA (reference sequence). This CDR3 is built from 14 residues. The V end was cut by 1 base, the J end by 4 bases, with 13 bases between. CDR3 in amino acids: CSARAPTGGYGYTF. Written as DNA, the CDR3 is TGCAGTGCTAGAGCCCCGACAGGAGGCTATGGCTACACCTTC.

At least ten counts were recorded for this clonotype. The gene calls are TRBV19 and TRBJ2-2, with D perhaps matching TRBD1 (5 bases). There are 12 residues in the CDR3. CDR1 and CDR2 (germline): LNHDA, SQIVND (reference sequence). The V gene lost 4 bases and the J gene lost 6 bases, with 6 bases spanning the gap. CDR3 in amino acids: CASSTGPGELFF. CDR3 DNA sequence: TGTGCCAGTAGTACAGGGCCCGGGGAGCTGTTTTTT.

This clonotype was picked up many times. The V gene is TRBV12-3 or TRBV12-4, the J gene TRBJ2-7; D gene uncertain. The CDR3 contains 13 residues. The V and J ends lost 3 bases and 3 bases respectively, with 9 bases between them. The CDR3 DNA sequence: TGTGCCAGCAGTTTGTCCGCTGGCTACGAGCAGTACTTC. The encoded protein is CASSLSAGYEQYF.

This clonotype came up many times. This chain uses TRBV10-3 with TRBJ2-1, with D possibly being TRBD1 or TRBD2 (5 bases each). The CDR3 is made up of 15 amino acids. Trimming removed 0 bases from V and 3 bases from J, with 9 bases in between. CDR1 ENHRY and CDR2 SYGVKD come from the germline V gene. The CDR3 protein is CAISESGTDYNEQFF. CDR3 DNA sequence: TGTGCCATCAGTGAGTCGGGGACGGACTACAATGAGCAGTTCTTC.

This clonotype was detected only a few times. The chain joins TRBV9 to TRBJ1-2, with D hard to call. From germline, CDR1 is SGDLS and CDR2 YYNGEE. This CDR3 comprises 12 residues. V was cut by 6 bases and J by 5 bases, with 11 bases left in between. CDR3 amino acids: CASTGNDYGYTF. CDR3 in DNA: TGTGCCAGCACCGGGAACGATTATGGCTACACCTTC.

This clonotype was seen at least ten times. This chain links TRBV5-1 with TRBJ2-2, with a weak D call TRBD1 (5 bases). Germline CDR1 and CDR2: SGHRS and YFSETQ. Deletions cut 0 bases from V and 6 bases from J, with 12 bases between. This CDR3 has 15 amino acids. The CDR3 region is CASSLVGVFSGELFF. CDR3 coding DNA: TGCGCCAGCAGCTTGGTAGGGGTTTTCTCCGGGGAGCTGTTTTTT.

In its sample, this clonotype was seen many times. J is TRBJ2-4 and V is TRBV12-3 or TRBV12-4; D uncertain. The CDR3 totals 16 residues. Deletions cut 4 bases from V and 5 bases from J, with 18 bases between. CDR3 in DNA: TGTGCCAGCAGTTCACCATGGGTTCGTACCGAAAACATTCAGTACTTC. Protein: CASSSPWVRTENIQYF.

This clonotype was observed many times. CDR3 in DNA: TGTGCCAGCAGCTTGTTAGGACAAGGAAATCAGCCCCAGCATTTT. Translation: CASSLLGQGNQPQHF. The chain combines TRBV5-6 with TRBJ1-5; possibly TRBD1 for D (5 bases). The germline V gene has CDR1 SGHDT and CDR2 YYEEEE. The CDR3 extends over 15 amino acids. Trimming shortened V by 1 base and J by 4 bases, and 12 bases separated the two germline ends.

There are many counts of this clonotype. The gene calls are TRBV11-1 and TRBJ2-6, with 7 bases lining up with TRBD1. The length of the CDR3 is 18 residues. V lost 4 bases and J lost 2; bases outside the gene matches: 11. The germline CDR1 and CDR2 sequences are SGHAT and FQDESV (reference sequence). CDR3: CASSSRPGQKTGANVLTF. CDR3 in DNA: TGTGCCAGCAGCTCACGTCCGGGACAGAAAACTGGGGCCAACGTCCTGACTTTC.

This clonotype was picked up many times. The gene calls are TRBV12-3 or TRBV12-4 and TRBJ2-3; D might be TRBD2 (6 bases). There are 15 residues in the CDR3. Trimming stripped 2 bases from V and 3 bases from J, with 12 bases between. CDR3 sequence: CASSLRRGGTDTQYF. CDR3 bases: TGTGCCAGCAGTTTACGCCGGGGAGGTACAGATACGCAGTATTTT.

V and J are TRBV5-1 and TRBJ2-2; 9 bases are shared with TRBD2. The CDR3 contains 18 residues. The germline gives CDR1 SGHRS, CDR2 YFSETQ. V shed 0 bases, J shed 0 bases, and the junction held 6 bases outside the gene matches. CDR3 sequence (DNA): TGCGCCAGCAGCTTGGTAGCGGGGGCCCTATCGAACACCGGGGAGCTGTTTTTT. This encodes CASSLVAGALSNTGELFF.

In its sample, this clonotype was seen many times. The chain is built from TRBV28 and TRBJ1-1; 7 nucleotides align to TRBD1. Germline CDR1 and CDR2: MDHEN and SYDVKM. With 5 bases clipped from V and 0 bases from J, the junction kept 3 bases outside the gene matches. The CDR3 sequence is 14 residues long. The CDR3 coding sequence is TGTGCCAGCAGTCGGGGACAGTTGAACACTGAAGCTTTCTTT. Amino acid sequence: CASSRGQLNTEAFF. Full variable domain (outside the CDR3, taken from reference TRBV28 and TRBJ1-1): DVKVTQSSRYLVKRTGEKVFLECVQDMDHENMFWYRQDPGLGLRLIYFSYDVKMKEKGDIPEGYSVSREKKERFSLILESASTNQTSMYLCASSRGQLNTEAFFGQGTRLTVV.

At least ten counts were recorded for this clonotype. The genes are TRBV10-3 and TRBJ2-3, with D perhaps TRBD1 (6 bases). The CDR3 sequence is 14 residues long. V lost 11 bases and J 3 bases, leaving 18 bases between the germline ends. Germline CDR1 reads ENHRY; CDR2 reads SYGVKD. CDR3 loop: CAAASGTRTDTQYF. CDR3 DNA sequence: TGTGCCGCCGCTTCCGGGACACGGACAGATACGCAGTATTTT.

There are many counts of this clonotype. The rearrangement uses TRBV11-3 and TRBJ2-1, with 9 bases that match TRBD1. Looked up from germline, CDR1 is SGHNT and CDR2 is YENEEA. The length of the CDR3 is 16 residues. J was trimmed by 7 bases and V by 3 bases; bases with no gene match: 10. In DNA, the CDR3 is TGTGCCAGCAGCTTGGGGTTGGGACAGGGAGAAAATGAGCAGTTCTTC. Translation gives CASSLGLGQGENEQFF.